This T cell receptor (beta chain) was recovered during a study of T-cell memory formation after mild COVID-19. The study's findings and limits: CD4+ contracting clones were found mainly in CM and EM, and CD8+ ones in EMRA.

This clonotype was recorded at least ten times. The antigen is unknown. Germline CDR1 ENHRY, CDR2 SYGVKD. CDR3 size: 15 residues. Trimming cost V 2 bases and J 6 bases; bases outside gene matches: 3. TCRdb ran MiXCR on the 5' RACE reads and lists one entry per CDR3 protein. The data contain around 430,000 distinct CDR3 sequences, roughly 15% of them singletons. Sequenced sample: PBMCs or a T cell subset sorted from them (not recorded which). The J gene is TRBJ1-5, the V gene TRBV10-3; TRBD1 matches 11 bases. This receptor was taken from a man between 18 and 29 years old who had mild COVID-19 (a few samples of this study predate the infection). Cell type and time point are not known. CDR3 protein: CAISERGQGGQPQHF. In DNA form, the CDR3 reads TGTGCCATCAGTGAGCGGGGACAGGGGGGTCAGCCCCAGCATTTT.